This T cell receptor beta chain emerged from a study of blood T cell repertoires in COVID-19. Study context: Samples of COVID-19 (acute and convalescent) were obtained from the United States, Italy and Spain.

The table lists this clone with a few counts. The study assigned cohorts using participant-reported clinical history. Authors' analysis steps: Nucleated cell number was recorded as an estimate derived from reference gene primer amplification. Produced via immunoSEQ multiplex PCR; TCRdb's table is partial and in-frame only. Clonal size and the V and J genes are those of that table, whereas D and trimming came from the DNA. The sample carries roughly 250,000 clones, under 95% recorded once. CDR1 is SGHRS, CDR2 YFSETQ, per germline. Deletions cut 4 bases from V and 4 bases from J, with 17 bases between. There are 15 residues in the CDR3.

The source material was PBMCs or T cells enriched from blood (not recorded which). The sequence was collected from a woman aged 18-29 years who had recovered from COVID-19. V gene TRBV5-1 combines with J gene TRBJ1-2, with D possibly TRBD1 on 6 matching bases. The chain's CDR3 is CASSRETGSGYGYTF. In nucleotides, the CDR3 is TGCGCCAGCAGCCGAGAAACAGGGTCTGGCTATGGCTACACCTTC.